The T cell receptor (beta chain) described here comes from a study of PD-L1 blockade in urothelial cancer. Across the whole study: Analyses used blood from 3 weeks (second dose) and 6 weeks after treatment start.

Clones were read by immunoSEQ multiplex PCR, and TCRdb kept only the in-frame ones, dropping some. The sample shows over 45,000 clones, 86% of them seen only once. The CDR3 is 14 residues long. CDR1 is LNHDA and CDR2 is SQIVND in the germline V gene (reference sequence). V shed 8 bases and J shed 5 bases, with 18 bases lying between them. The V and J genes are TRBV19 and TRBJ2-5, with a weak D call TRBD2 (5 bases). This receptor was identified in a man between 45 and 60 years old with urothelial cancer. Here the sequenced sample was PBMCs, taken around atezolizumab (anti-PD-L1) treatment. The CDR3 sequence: CASVGRLKRETQYF. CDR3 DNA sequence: TGTGCCAGTGTAGGGAGACTGAAAAGGGAGACCCAGTACTTC. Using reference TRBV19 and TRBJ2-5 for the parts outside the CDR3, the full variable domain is DGGITQSPKYLFRKEGQNVTLSCEQNLNHDAMYWYRQDPGQGLRLIYYSQIVNDFQKGDIAEGYSVSREKKESFPLTVTSAQKNPTAFYLCASVGRLKRETQYFGPGTRLLVL.